These 16 T cell receptor beta chains were sequenced from one sample in a study of CD8+CD57+ T cells in acquired aplastic anemia. Genomic DNA acted as the template from which TCR beta VDJ combination and CDR3 sequence profiling were carried out. A single record per CDR3 protein comes from TCRdb applying MiXCR to the reads. The sample lists 400,000 to 450,000 distinct CDR3 sequences, roughly 68% seen once, with 3% to 4.5% in the top ten. Input material: sorted CD4+, CD8+, or CD8+CD57+ T cells (not recorded which) from PBMCs. Receptors originate from a human donor in good health, serving as a control.

This clonotype was detected only once. Just one base apart from a much larger clone, this may be a read error. The genes are TRBV7-4 and TRBJ1-2; D call uncertain. Germline V CDR1 and CDR2: SGHVT, SQSDAQ. V shed 5 bases and J shed 7 bases, with 14 bases lying between them. The length of the CDR3 is 13 residues. CDR3 coding DNA: TGTGCCAGCAGCCCCCGTTGGGATTCTGGCTACACCTTC. Translated, it gives CASSPRWDSGYTF.

J is TRBJ2-3 and V is TRBV6-2 or TRBV6-3; either TRBD1 or TRBD2 may fit D (5 bases each). This CDR3 comprises 15 residues. Trimming pared 5 bases from V and 2 bases from J, leaving 14 bases between. The germline V gene encodes CDR1 MNHEY and CDR2 SVGEGT. Here the CDR3 reads CASSQRGDTTDTQYF. The DNA of the CDR3 is TGTGCCAGCAGTCAGAGGGGTGACACCACAGATACGCAGTATTTT.

This chain links TRBV7-2 with TRBJ1-4, with a weak D call TRBD1 (5 bases). The CDR3 extends over 15 amino acids. V gave up 7 bases and J gave up 7 bases, with 19 bases separating them. Germline loops: CDR1 SGHTA, CDR2 FQGNSA. The CDR3 here is CASNAEGTLGEKLFF. The CDR3 nucleotides read TGTGCCAGCAACGCAGAAGGGACCTTAGGTGAAAAACTGTTTTTT.

The table lists this clonotype with a few counts. The CDR3 does not end in the conserved phenylalanine or tryptophan, so this is likely a read error. No DNA is shown, since the ends of the CDR3 on it are uncertain; the CDR3 is the one TCRdb lists. The gene calls are TRBV7-9 and TRBJ1-2. The CDR3 totals 13 residues, both ends included. The germline V gene has CDR1 SEHNR and CDR2 FQNEAQ (reference sequence). CDR3 amino acids: CASSSTPSSGTQY.

A note on this clonotype: Relative to the germline gene, one junction end is altered; a read error may explain this. This rearrangement joins TRBV9 to TRBJ1-2; no definite D call. The CDR3 sequence is 13 residues long. The germline V gene encodes CDR1 SGDLS and CDR2 YYNGEE. The CDR3 nucleotides are TGTGCCAGCAGCGCCGAGTGGGGTGGAGGCTACGCCTTC. It specifies CASSAEWGGGYAF.

The rearrangement uses TRBV7-2 and TRBJ2-7; D assignment may be TRBD1 or TRBD2 (6 bases each). CDR1 SGHTA and CDR2 FQGNSA come from the germline V gene. The CDR3 is made up of 13 amino acids. Trimming removed 3 bases from V and 10 bases from J, with 16 bases in between. The CDR3 here is CASSFRGASDQYF. In DNA, the CDR3 is TGTGCCAGCAGCTTTAGGGGGGCGTCCGACCAGTACTTC.

In the case of this clonotype: A read error may account for a junction end that differs from germline. J is TRBJ2-5 and V is TRBV12-3 or TRBV12-4, with D perhaps TRBD2 (6 bases). The CDR3 runs 14 residues. In DNA form, the CDR3 reads TGCGCCAGCAGTCCACAGCGGGCCCAAGAGACCCAGTACTTC. This encodes CASSPQRAQETQYF.

Turning to this clonotype: The junction and the germline gene differ at one end; a read error may be behind it. The rearrangement links TRBV7-2 to TRBJ1-2, with D maybe TRBD1 (6 bases). Per germline, CDR1 SGHTA and CDR2 FQGNSA. The length of the CDR3 is 14 residues. CDR3 region: CASSLSGGPGDSQF. CDR3 bases: TGTGCCAGCAGCTTAAGTGGGGGGCCGGGGGACTCCCAGTTC.

The chain couples TRBV7-6 to TRBJ1-6; possible D gene TRBD1, 6 bases. V lost 5 bases and J 16 bases, leaving 27 bases between the germline ends. The CDR3 consists of 16 residues. CDR1 is SGHVS, CDR2 FNYEAQ, per germline. The CDR3 DNA is TGTGCCAGCAGCCGCGCGGGCACAGGGTGGATTTTACCTCTCCACTTT. This gives the protein CASSRAGTGWILPLHF.

This clonotype was recorded many times. The chain has TRBV6-5 and TRBJ1-4, with a possible D match to TRBD1 (5 bases). Trimming stripped 6 bases from V and 8 bases from J, with 16 bases between. CDR3 length equals 14 residues. The germline gives CDR1 MNHEY, CDR2 SVGAGI. The CDR3 loop reads CASRVGGAGEKLFF. The CDR3 DNA is TGTGCCAGCAGGGTGGGAGGGGCTGGCGAAAAACTGTTTTTT.

On this clonotype itself: A junction boundary mismatches the germline segment, possibly from a read error. The chain recombines TRBV7-3 with TRBJ1-2; no clear D gene. The CDR3 runs to 14 residues. CDR1 is SGHTA and CDR2 is FQGTGA in the germline V gene. The CDR3 region has the DNA TGTGCCAGCAGCTTAAAGGATAGTGGGGATGACTTCCCGTTC. Translation: CASSLKDSGDDFPF.

The chain joins TRBV4-3 to TRBJ2-3; 7 nucleotides align to TRBD1. The CDR3 extends over 14 amino acids. Germline values: CDR1 LGHNA, CDR2 YSLEER. V shed 5 bases, J shed 3 bases, and the junction held 5 bases outside the gene matches. The CDR3 DNA reads TGCGCCAGCAGCGCAGGGACAGCTACAGATACGCAGTATTTT. It codes for CASSAGTATDTQYF.

Remarks on this clonotype: The DNA is left out, because the CDR3 cannot be placed on it with certainty; the CDR3 is given as TCRdb lists it. V usage is TRBV7-2 and J usage is TRBJ2-3; the table gives TRBD2 as D, unverified against the DNA. The CDR3 is made up of 17 amino acids, end residues included. In germline, CDR1 is SGHTA, CDR2 FQGNSA. The CDR3 spells CASSWPDYEQYFGTQYF.

This sequence joins TRBV6-6 and TRBJ1-6; TRBD1 matches 7 bases. CDR3 length: 15 residues. V dropped 0 bases and J dropped 7; count of bases not matched to a gene: 3. Germline loops: CDR1 MNHNY, CDR2 SVGAGI (reference sequence). CDR3 region: CASSYSGTANSPLHF. DNA of the CDR3: TGTGCCAGCAGTTACTCTGGGACAGCCAATTCACCCCTCCACTTT.

V and J are TRBV5-1 and TRBJ1-1; TRBD1 agrees at 8 bases. Per germline, CDR1 SGHRS and CDR2 YFSETQ. This CDR3 is built from 13 residues. The J segment lost 10 bases and the V segment lost 4 bases, leaving 9 bases of the junction unmatched. The CDR3 here is CASSTPGGIRAFF. CDR3 nucleotides: TGCGCCAGCAGCACGCCAGGGGGCATAAGAGCTTTCTTT.

Only a few counts were recorded for this clonotype. V and J are TRBV6-2 or TRBV6-3 and TRBJ1-1; 9 bases map to TRBD1. This CDR3 has 13 residues. V shed 5 bases, J shed 6 bases, and the junction held 4 bases outside the gene matches. CDR1 is MNHEY and CDR2 is SVGEGT in the germline V gene. The CDR3 nucleotides are TGTGCCAGCAGTACAGGGGGCAATCCTGAAGCTTTCTTT. Residues: CASSTGGNPEAFF.